The entry below gives a single TCR beta chain sequence along with its context. Amplification of the TCR beta CDR3 regions used RNA transcripts (as template). The library came from an HTBI-primed first-round RT-PCR and a second-round multiplex PCR. TCRdb ran MiXCR on the multiplex PCR reads and lists one entry per CDR3 protein. This sample has fewer than 400,000 distinct CDR3 sequences; 15% to 20% occur once, and the top ten carry around 1.6%. These data originate in a study of Graves' ophthalmopathy and Graves' hyperthyroidism. V trimming: 6 bases; J trimming: 10 bases; junction bases outside the gene matches: 11. The CDR3 is made up of 15 amino acids. Germline V gives CDR1 MNHNS, CDR2 SASEGT.

The TCR sequence derives from a woman under 30 with Graves' ophthalmopathy. Sequencing was performed on peripheral blood. This rearrangement joins TRBV6-1 to TRBJ1-6, with TRBD1 matching over 8 bases. CDR3 nucleotide sequence: TGTGCCAGCAGGCCTCCGGACAGGGCGTACTCACCCCTCCACTTT. Its translation: CASRPPDRAYSPLHF.